Shown below are 2 T cell receptor beta chains from a single sample sequenced in a study of cytomegalovirus exposure and HLA in healthy donors (dated by TCRdb to about 2017). Library method: the immunoSEQ multiplex PCR assay. Entries here come from immuneACCESS through TCRdb and include only in-frame sequences with V and J called. Some clones fail to appear in such tables; in the studies checked, an unresolved V gene covers under half of the shortfall, and the cause of the remainder is unknown. The sample profile shows some 110,000 clones; 86% of them were found once. The top ten clones comprise around 5% of the sample. Sequenced: PBMCs. These receptors came from a man aged 18 to 29 in good health and CMV-seronegative.

The V gene is TRBV5-1, the J gene TRBJ2-1; TRBD2 might be the D (8 bases). This CDR3 is built from 15 residues. Germline V gene lookup returns CDR1 SGHRS and CDR2 YFSETQ. Trimming pared 4 bases from V and 9 bases from J, leaving 20 bases between. Here the CDR3 reads CASSVTGSGGAEQFF. CDR3 nucleotides: TGCGCCAGCAGCGTGACAGGGTCCGGGGGGGCTGAGCAGTTCTTC. Based on the CDR3 plus reference TRBV5-1 and TRBJ2-1, the full variable domain is KAGVTQTPRYLIKTRGQQVTLSCSPISGHRSVSWYQQTPGQGLQFLFEYFSETQRNKGNFPGRFSGRQFSNSRSEMNVSTLELGDSALYLCASSVTGSGGAEQFFGPGTRLTVL.

This clone was seen more than once but under ten times. The chain has TRBV19 and TRBJ2-2; 9 bases fit TRBD1. The germline CDR1 and CDR2 sequences are LNHDA and SQIVND (reference sequence). CDR3 length equals 15 residues. V dropped 3 bases and J dropped 7; count of bases not matched to a gene: 6. The CDR3 DNA follows: TGTGCCAGTAGTATGACGGACAGGGGTGGCGGGGAGCTGTTTTTT. It yields the protein CASSMTDRGGGELFF.